The following is a TCR beta chain sequence with its context. This clonotype came up once. Its antigen remains unidentified. Base qualities are missing; no much larger clone stands one base away. A single read makes a weak case. RNA was extracted using the RNeasy kit, and roughly 0.5 to 1 microgram was reverse transcribed with random hexamers. TCR beta CDR3 regions were amplified with the immunoSEQ multiplex PCR assay covering 54 Vbeta and 13 Jbeta segments. To correct PCR amplification bias, a synthetic template baseline was used for both primer optimization and computational correction. The study's processing was this. Reads were annotated to V, D and J genes according to IMGT and were analyzed with immunoSEQ Analyzer, with only productive sequences retained. Clonality was calculated as one minus the Shannon entropy normalized by log2 of the number of productive unique sequences. Public and private clones were assessed among the 100 most prevalent clones of each patient and control. Clones were defined as Susac-specific when absent from the healthy and MS cohorts, from fewer than 1,300 published viral clones and from other ImmuneACCESS disease sequences. The public reads were reanalyzed by TCRdb: fastp trimming at Q25, MiXCR alignment, in-frame beta chains only. Rows are unified per CDR3 protein, each entry keeping the most common DNA and genes. In this record, the V and J calls reflect TCRdb's handling and not the investigators' own analysis. The sample contains about 210,000 distinct CDR3 sequences, 95% of them found a single time. The ten largest account for about 0.091% of the sample.

This specimen belongs to a study of CD8 T cells in Susac syndrome (dated by TCRdb to the late 2010s). In terms of the full investigation: Whether CD8+ T cell activation and differentiation in Susac syndrome was antigen driven was tested using repertoire sequencing.

What the study reported, not specific to this receptor: The TCR sequencing and HLA analysis was acknowledged to have included a relatively small number of individuals.

High-throughput TCR beta sequencing profiled peripheral blood CD8+ and CD4+ T cells from healthy donors, Susac syndrome patients and multiple sclerosis patients. Multiple sclerosis controls were treatment-naive patients with stable or active relapsing-remitting disease fulfilling revised McDonald criteria. CD8+ TEMRA cells were enriched by FACS, while bulk CD8+ and CD4+ T cells were purified by magnetic negative isolation. Blood was collected in EDTA tubes and processed within 24 hours, with PBMCs isolated through density gradient centrifugation. PBMCs destined for TCR sequencing were cryopreserved in liquid nitrogen and later thawed in a 37 °C water bath. The sorted or isolated CD4+, CD8+ and CD8+ TEMRA cells reached a purity of at least 90%. V is reduced by 0 bases and J by 5 bases, leaving a spacing of 5 bases between them. Based on the germline V gene (reference sequence), the CDR1 and CDR2 sequences are SGHNT and YYREEE. Measured from the cysteine to the phenylalanine, the CDR3 is 12 residues long. Only the CDR3 DNA stays, 36 bases, in frame from base 1.

The TCR sequence derives from a human donor with multiple sclerosis. The source material was CD4+ T cells from PBMCs. The sequence joins TRBV5-4 to TRBJ1-1, with the identity of the D gene unclear. The CDR3 reads as follows: CASSLAKTEAFF. The nucleotide sequence is given as TGTGCCAGCAGCTTGGCGAAAACTGAAGCTTTCTTT.